These 9 T cell receptor beta chains originate from one sample sequenced in a study of human T cells and chemical hapten exposure. From the RACE reads, TCRdb called clonotypes with MiXCR, one entry per CDR3 protein. The sample consists of about 82,000 distinct CDR3 sequences, more than 6.5% of them appearing once. Time point of the sample: patch test 2, 6 weeks after DPC sensitization. Stated treatment: therapeutic diphenylcyclopropenone sensitization with weekly scalp DPC. This sample comprised whole blood, obtained in connection with sensitization to the hapten diphenylcyclopropenone (DPC). Source of these receptors: a woman aged 30 to 39 with alopecia areata. Some clones in this sample may be carry-over from other donors' samples.

This clonotype was picked up many times. The J gene is TRBJ2-7, the V gene TRBV11-2; D might be TRBD2 (5 bases). The CDR3 covers 14 residues. Germline CDR1 SGHAT, CDR2 FQNNGV. The V and J ends lost 1 base and 2 bases respectively, with 9 bases between them. The CDR3 is CASSLGRAPYEQYF. In DNA form, the CDR3 reads TGTGCCAGCAGCTTAGGGCGGGCCCCCTACGAGCAGTACTTC.

This chain uses TRBV20-1 with TRBJ1-1, with D perhaps TRBD1 (5 bases). The V end lost 0 bases, the J end lost 3 bases, and 5 bases lay between the germline ends. Germline assignment: CDR1 DFQATT and CDR2 SNEGSKA (reference sequence). The CDR3 is made up of 12 amino acids. The CDR3 loop is CSARETDTEAFF. In DNA, the CDR3 is TGCAGTGCTAGAGAGACAGACACTGAAGCTTTCTTT.

This clonotype occurred many times. The rearrangement joins TRBV6-6 to TRBJ1-1; D ambiguous. The CDR3 runs 13 residues. CDR1 and CDR2 from the germline V gene are MNHNY and SVGAGI (reference sequence). The V and J ends lost 6 bases and 0 bases respectively, with 8 bases between them. CDR3 DNA: TGTGCCAGCAGCCCTGACCTGAACACTGAAGCTTTCTTT. It translates to CASSPDLNTEAFF.

This clonotype was seen many times. This rearrangement joins TRBV12-3 or TRBV12-4 to TRBJ2-3, with D possibly called TRBD1 or TRBD2 (6 bases each). Trimming took off 3 bases at V and 7 bases at J, with 26 bases between the two ends. The CDR3 extends over 18 amino acids. CDR3 sequence reads: CASSFRTGALVWWNTQYF. CDR3 nucleotides: TGTGCCAGCAGTTTTCGGACGGGGGCCCTTGTCTGGTGGAATACGCAGTATTTT.

V is TRBV19 and J is TRBJ2-7, with D hard to call. V was cut by 2 bases and J by 2 bases, with 10 bases left in between. Germline CDR1 and CDR2: LNHDA and SQIVND (reference sequence). The CDR3 is made up of 14 amino acids. The chain's CDR3 is CASSIWGSTYEQYF. The CDR3 DNA sequence: TGTGCCAGTAGTATATGGGGTTCCACCTACGAGCAGTACTTC.

This clonotype was seen ten or more times. The chain is built from TRBV5-1 and TRBJ2-3, with 7 nucleotides matching TRBD1. CDR3 length equals 13 residues. The trim removed 0 bases at V and 6 bases at J, leaving 1 base unmatched. Per the germline V gene, CDR1 is SGHRS and CDR2 is YFSETQ. CDR3 sequence (DNA): TGCGCCAGCAGCTTGGGGACAGGCGATACGCAGTATTTT. Its translation: CASSLGTGDTQYF.

This clonotype was found a few times. The genes are TRBV14 and TRBJ1-5, with D perhaps TRBD1 (6 bases). In germline, CDR1 is SGHDN, CDR2 FVKESK. The ends were cut back, 0 bases at V and 4 bases at J, with 28 bases in the middle. There are 21 residues in the CDR3. The CDR3 DNA reads as TGTGCCAGCAGCCAAGATGATGGGTTTGCAGGGGAGCGGCCTGGGAATCAGCCCCAGCATTTT. It is translated as CASSQDDGFAGERPGNQPQHF.

This clonotype was seen at least ten times. J is TRBJ1-1 and V is TRBV18, with 8 bases identical to TRBD1. V gave up 0 bases and J gave up 0 bases; unmatched junction bases: 3. Germline assignment: CDR1 KGHSH and CDR2 LQKENI. The CDR3 spans 16 residues. CDR3 in amino acids: CASSPPTGALNTEAFF. The CDR3 nucleotides are TGTGCCAGCTCACCACCGACAGGGGCGTTGAACACTGAAGCTTTCTTT.

This clonotype has more than one count but fewer than ten. This rearrangement joins TRBV20-1 to TRBJ2-2, with 8 bases matching TRBD1. Germline V CDR1 and CDR2: DFQATT, SNEGSKA (reference sequence). The CDR3 extends over 18 amino acids. The V and J ends lost 6 bases and 0 bases, in that order; junction bases with no gene match: 15. The CDR3 DNA reads as TGCAGTGCGCCCGACAGGGGCTCGCCACTTACGAACACCGGGGAGCTGTTTTTT. The encoded protein is CSAPDRGSPLTNTGELFF.